The sequence of this T cell receptor (beta chain) was determined in a study of blood T cell repertoires in COVID-19. Study background: The United States, Italy and Spain were the sources of the acute and convalescent COVID-19 samples. Nucleic acid was either cDNA or gDNA, and it came from T cells, B-cell-depleted T cells, or PBMCs.

Authors' methods: Cell counts per sample came from amplifying reference gene primers. Using immunoSEQ multiplex PCR, the repertoire was profiled, and TCRdb retains in-frame clones only, with some absent. V, J and clone size are those of that table, while D and trimming were read from the DNA. Of under 40,000 clones detected, over 65% appear once; the ten largest clones hold 14%. Germline CDR1 and CDR2: MNHEY and SVGAGI. Trimming took 4 bases from V and 6 from J, leaving 16 bases between them. This CDR3 is 16 amino acids long. Sequenced sample: peripheral blood. The gene calls are TRBV6-5 and TRBJ1-6, with D possibly matching TRBD1 (6 bases). This clonotype was obtained from a man between 45 and 60 years old with active or convalescent COVID-19. The CDR3 sequence is CASSSENRVFNSPLHF. The DNA for the CDR3 is TGTGCCAGCAGTTCGGAAAACAGGGTGTTTAATTCACCCCTCCACTTT.